The 26 T cell receptor beta chains below were found in one sample sequenced in a study of T cells after yellow fever vaccination. From the 5' RACE reads, TCRdb called clonotypes with MiXCR, one entry per CDR3 protein. The data show 200,000 to 300,000 distinct CDR3 sequences, with 13% seen just once and roughly 0.5% held by the top ten. Specimen: CD4+ T cells sorted from PBMCs, collected 45 days after the yellow fever booster vaccination. The receptors shown here come from a man younger than 45 who received the YFV17D yellow fever vaccine.

This chain links TRBV18 with TRBJ2-5; tentatively, D is TRBD1 (5 bases). CDR3 length: 14 amino acids. V shed 3 bases and J shed 1 base, with 9 bases lying between them. Germline V CDR1 and CDR2: KGHSH, LQKENI. CDR3 region: CASSPTAIQETQYF. CDR3 DNA: TGTGCCAGCTCACCGACAGCTATCCAAGAGACCCAGTACTTC. Complete variable domain (other parts from reference TRBV18 and TRBJ2-5): NAGVMQNPRHLVRRRGQEARLRCSPMKGHSHVYWYRQLPEEGLKFMVYLQKENIIDESGMPKERFSAEFPKEGPSILRIQQVVRGDSAAYFCASSPTAIQETQYFGPGTRLLVL.

Ten or more counts support this clonotype. This sequence joins TRBV6-1 and TRBJ2-4; a weak D match, TRBD1 (5 bases). V shed 6 bases and J shed 9 bases, with 21 bases lying between them. This CDR3 spans 15 amino acids. CDR1 is MNHNS and CDR2 is SASEGT in the germline V gene. In DNA, the CDR3 is TGTGCCAGCAGCGCTCCCGAATCAGGGTTGGTCATTCAGTACTTC. It translates to CASSAPESGLVIQYF.

This clonotype was seen only a few times. V gene TRBV4-3 combines with J gene TRBJ2-3, with D perhaps matching TRBD2 (6 bases). CDR1 and CDR2 from the germline V gene are LGHNA and YSLEER. The length of the CDR3 is 16 residues. The V end lost 4 bases, the J end lost 4 bases, and 18 bases lay between the germline ends. This chain's CDR3 is CASSRRTRESADTQYF. The CDR3 DNA is TGCGCCAGCAGCCGCCGGACTCGGGAGAGCGCAGATACGCAGTATTTT.

In this sample, this clonotype turned up a few times. This sequence joins TRBV18 and TRBJ2-1; the D is unclear. The V gene's germline CDR1 is KGHSH and CDR2 LQKENI. V was shortened by 1 base and J by 3 bases, with 10 bases between the two germline ends. CDR3 length equals 15 residues. CDR3 DNA sequence: TGTGCCAGCTCACCACTGGAACCCGACTACAATGAGCAGTTCTTC. It encodes CASSPLEPDYNEQFF.

This clonotype was counted a few times. The genes are TRBV20-1 and TRBJ2-7; the D gene is possibly TRBD2 (6 bases). With 3 bases removed from V and 0 bases from J, the gap between germline ends came to 9 bases. In germline, CDR1 is DFQATT, CDR2 SNEGSKA (reference sequence). This CDR3 comprises 13 residues. In DNA form, the CDR3 reads TGCAGTGCTAGGCGGGAAAGCTCCTACGAGCAGTACTTC. This codes for CSARRESSYEQYF.

This clonotype showed up just a few times. The V and J genes are TRBV12-3 or TRBV12-4 and TRBJ2-7; D might be TRBD1 (6 bases). CDR3 length: 13 amino acids. The V and J ends lost 8 bases and 2 bases respectively, with 13 bases between them. CDR3 DNA: TGTGCCAGCGGAAAACAGGGCCCCTACGAGCAGTACTTC. The encoded protein is CASGKQGPYEQYF.

This clonotype has just a few counts. The J gene is TRBJ2-1, the V gene TRBV7-6; D is unclear. Germline V gene data show CDR1 as SGHVS and CDR2 as FNYEAQ. V lost 2 bases, J lost 4 bases, and 12 bases lay in between. This CDR3 comprises 15 residues. The DNA for the CDR3 is TGTGCCAGCAGCTTATCTTCTCCCCGTTACAATGAGCAGTTCTTC. Translating it yields CASSLSSPRYNEQFF.

This clonotype was observed many times. The chain has TRBV12-3 or TRBV12-4 and TRBJ2-7; 9 positions match TRBD1. V gave up 7 bases and J gave up 0 bases; unmatched junction bases: 7. The length of the CDR3 is 15 residues. The CDR3 loop is CASTAGTGSSYEQYF. CDR3 DNA sequence: TGTGCCAGCACGGCGGGGACAGGGAGCTCCTACGAGCAGTACTTC.

This clonotype turned up a few times. The chain joins TRBV29-1 to TRBJ2-5, with 14 bases lining up with TRBD2. V was pared by 7 bases and J by 4 bases, with 8 bases of the junction left unmatched. Germline V gene sequence: CDR1 SQVTM, CDR2 ANQGSEA. CDR3 length: 15 amino acids. CDR3: CSAGGTSGSRETQYF. CDR3 bases: TGCAGCGCTGGGGGGACTAGCGGGAGTCGAGAGACCCAGTACTTC.

The CDR3 is CSARGGSGSDTQYF. CDR3 coding DNA: TGCAGTGCTAGGGGGGGTAGCGGGAGTGATACGCAGTATTTT. The chain employs TRBV20-1 and TRBJ2-3; TRBD2 aligns across 9 bases. The CDR3 consists of 14 residues. Germline CDR1 reads DFQATT; CDR2 reads SNEGSKA (reference sequence). V dropped 3 bases and J dropped 6; count of bases not matched to a gene: 7.

This clonotype appeared a few times. V gene TRBV3-1 combines with J gene TRBJ2-1; TRBD2 aligns across 9 bases. CDR1 is LGHDT and CDR2 is YNNKEL in the germline V gene (reference sequence). V trimming: 0 bases; J trimming: 6 bases; junction bases outside the gene matches: 9. The CDR3 consists of 17 residues. CDR3 loop: CASSQERGSGGRNEQFF. The CDR3 nucleotides read TGTGCCAGCAGCCAAGAGAGGGGTAGCGGGGGCCGCAATGAGCAGTTCTTC.

This clonotype was observed a few times. The CDR3 nucleotides read TGCAGTGCTGGGAGGGCGGCTTATGAAAAACTGTTTTTT. It specifies CSAGRAAYEKLFF. This sequence joins TRBV20-1 and TRBJ1-4; the D is unclear. The CDR3 sequence is 13 residues long. CDR1 is DFQATT and CDR2 is SNEGSKA in the germline V gene (reference sequence). The V end lost 5 bases, the J end lost 6 bases, and 13 bases lay between the germline ends.

J is TRBJ2-3 and V is TRBV7-2, with unresolved D. The CDR3 is 16 residues long. CDR1 is SGHTA, CDR2 FQGNSA, per germline. V dropped 1 base and J dropped 3 bases, with 14 bases sitting between them. In nucleotides, the CDR3 is TGTGCCAGCAGCTTAGTAGGGATGTGGGGAACAGATACGCAGTATTTT. Translating gives CASSLVGMWGTDTQYF.

This chain connects TRBV3-1 to TRBJ2-3; D is perhaps TRBD2 (6 bases). In germline, CDR1 is LGHDT, CDR2 YNNKEL (reference sequence). V was shortened by 7 bases and J by 6 bases, with 20 bases between the two germline ends. This CDR3 is 15 amino acids long. CDR3 sequence: CASTASGGRKDTQYF. The CDR3 DNA follows: TGTGCCAGCACCGCCTCCGGGGGACGTAAGGATACGCAGTATTTT.

This chain links TRBV10-3 with TRBJ2-1, with TRBD2 matching over 8 bases. The CDR3 contains 15 residues. Trimming cost V 10 bases and J 0 bases; bases outside gene matches: 8. Germline lookup yields CDR1 ENHRY and CDR2 SYGVKD. The CDR3 loop reads CATTSGPSSYNEQFF. The CDR3, as DNA: TGTGCCACTACTAGCGGCCCCAGCTCCTACAATGAGCAGTTCTTC.

J is TRBJ2-2 and V is TRBV11-2, with 7 bases that match TRBD2. V lost 2 bases and J lost 0; bases outside the gene matches: 3. The V gene's germline CDR1 is SGHAT and CDR2 FQNNGV. The CDR3 spans 16 residues. CDR3 DNA sequence: TGTGCCAGCAGCTTACTAGCGGACGCGAACACCGGGGAGCTGTTTTTT. Residues: CASSLLADANTGELFF.

This clonotype was seen a few times. The chain is built from TRBV28 and TRBJ2-5; TRBD2 agrees at 11 bases. The CDR3 length is 13 residues. Germline trimming cut 11 bases from V and 2 bases from J; bases unmatched to any gene: 4. Per germline, CDR1 MDHEN and CDR2 SYDVKM. In DNA form, the CDR3 reads TGTGCCGGCGGGACTAGCGGTCAAGAGACCCAGTACTTC. It codes for CAGGTSGQETQYF.

Notes on this clonotype: The junction differs from germline at one of its ends, possibly a read error. The chain links TRBV7-3 to TRBJ2-7; no reliable D call. CDR1 and CDR2 from the germline V gene are SGHTA and FQGTGA. CDR3 length equals 13 residues. The CDR3 DNA is TGTGCCAGCAGCCTAACCGACTTAGCCTCGCAGTACTTC. This encodes CASSLTDLASQYF. Full variable domain (rest looked up from reference TRBV7-3 and TRBJ2-7): GAGVSQTPSNKVTEKGKYVELRCDPISGHTALYWYRQSLGQGPEFLIYFQGTGAADDSGLPNDRFFAVRPEGSVSTLKIQRTERGDSAVYLCASSLTDLASQYFGPGTRLTVT.

A word on this clonotype: The junction shows a germline mismatch at one end, possibly a read error. The V and J genes are TRBV3-1 and TRBJ1-2, with TRBD1 identical over 8 bases. This CDR3 comprises 12 residues. Germline V lookup: CDR1 LGHDT, CDR2 YNNKEL (reference sequence). In nucleotides, the CDR3 is TGTGCCAGCCGCCAGGGGGCCAGTGGCTACACCTTC. Translating gives CASRQGASGYTF.

The table lists this clonotype with a few counts. The rearrangement uses TRBV20-1 and TRBJ2-7; TRBD2 agrees at 12 bases. The CDR3 spans 16 residues. CDR1 and CDR2 from the germline V gene are DFQATT and SNEGSKA (reference sequence). J gave up 4 bases and V 1 base, and 8 bases lay outside the gene matches. CDR3 sequence reads: CSARAQTSGSRYEQYF. The CDR3 nucleotides read TGCAGTGCTAGAGCTCAGACTAGCGGGAGTAGATACGAGCAGTACTTC.

The rearrangement links TRBV28 to TRBJ2-1; D is undetermined. This CDR3 region has 11 residues. Germline V CDR1 and CDR2: MDHEN, SYDVKM. The ends were cut back, 5 bases at V and 7 bases at J, with 6 bases in the middle. The CDR3 loop is CASSRMNEQFF. The CDR3 DNA follows: TGTGCCAGCAGTCGAATGAATGAGCAGTTCTTC.

This chain connects TRBV6-5 to TRBJ1-1; maybe TRBD1 (5 bases). V lost 1 base and J lost 4, with 10 bases in between. The germline CDR1 and CDR2 sequences are MNHEY and SVGAGI. The CDR3 contains 14 residues. The CDR3 bases are TGTGCCAGCAGTTACTTAGCCGGGGGCACTGAAGCTTTCTTT. It translates to CASSYLAGGTEAFF.

Turning to this clonotype: At one end the junction does not follow the germline gene, possibly because of a read error. The chain uses TRBV20-1 and TRBJ2-1; 7 bases are shared with TRBD2. The CDR3 runs 11 residues. In germline, CDR1 is DFQATT, CDR2 SNEGSKA (reference sequence). The CDR3 here is CRARGLDEQFF. In DNA form, the CDR3 reads TGCCGTGCTAGAGGACTAGACGAGCAGTTCTTC.

In its sample, this clonotype was seen many times. The chain uses TRBV18 and TRBJ2-1; 11 nucleotides align to TRBD1. This CDR3 spans 15 amino acids. Germline CDR1 KGHSH, CDR2 LQKENI. The J segment lost 2 bases and the V segment lost 3 bases, leaving 0 bases of the junction unmatched. CDR3 coding DNA: TGTGCCAGCTCACCGGGACAGGGGGCCTACAATGAGCAGTTCTTC. This encodes CASSPGQGAYNEQFF.

Only a few counts were recorded for this clonotype. The chain's CDR3 is CASTGGLGTDSGNTIYF. CDR3 DNA sequence: TGTGCCAGCACCGGAGGACTTGGGACGGACTCTGGAAACACCATATATTTT. The J gene is TRBJ1-3, the V gene TRBV2; D possibly corresponds to TRBD1 (5 bases). With 7 bases removed from V and 0 bases from J, the gap between germline ends came to 19 bases. The CDR3 has 17 residues. Germline V gene data show CDR1 as SNHLY and CDR2 as FYNNEI.

In this sample, this clonotype turned up a few times. The chain recombines TRBV24-1 with TRBJ2-1, with D possibly TRBD1 on 6 matching bases. CDR3 size: 17 residues. CDR1 is KGHDR, CDR2 SFDVKD, per germline. Trimming removed 2 bases at V and 5 bases at J, with 18 bases between. The CDR3 here is CATSDSRTVSDDNEQFF. In DNA, the CDR3 is TGTGCCACCAGTGATTCTAGGACAGTCTCAGATGACAATGAGCAGTTCTTC.